Below are 17 T cell receptor beta chains sequenced from a single sample in a study of beta chain features in type 1 diabetes. Points from the study as a whole: People with Type 1 diabetes carried modestly yet significantly shorter TCRB CDR3s in all four CD4+ subsets.

For these receptors, no antigen is known. Investigators reverse transcribed all isolated RNA, so they sequenced expressed TCRB transcripts. Assay: immunoSEQ multiplex PCR; the TCRdb copy retains only in-frame clones and omits some. The repertoire holds under 400,000 clones, with approximately 12% as singletons. Sequencing input: naive CD4+ T cells from blood. The receptor source for this set is a woman aged 18-35 years with type 1 diabetes.

The table lists this clone with a few counts. The gene calls are TRBV7-2 and TRBJ2-1; maybe TRBD1 (6 bases). The CDR3 is 18 amino acids. V dropped 0 bases and J dropped 7 bases, with 22 bases sitting between them. Germline CDR1 SGHTA, CDR2 FQGNSA. The CDR3 sequence is CASSLAGPGQRNLNEQFF. The CDR3 bases are TGTGCCAGCAGCTTAGCCGGACCGGGACAACGAAACCTGAATGAGCAGTTCTTC.

CDR3 loop: CASKIIGGSTEAFF. The DNA for the CDR3 is TGTGCCAGCAAGATCATAGGGGGCTCCACTGAAGCTTTCTTT. The chain has TRBV6-5 and TRBJ1-1, with 7 positions matching TRBD1. The CDR3 runs 14 residues. Germline CDR1 MNHEY, CDR2 SVGAGI. After removal of 7 bases from V and 4 bases from J, the junction contained 9 bases not matched to a gene.

This chain links TRBV7-2 with TRBJ1-2, with D possibly TRBD1 on 6 matching bases. Germline V gene sequence: CDR1 SGHTA, CDR2 FQGNSA. This CDR3 has 16 residues. V lost 8 bases, J lost 0 bases, and 19 bases lay in between. CDR3: CASSLLKTGANYGYTF. The CDR3 DNA is TGTGCCAGCTCACTTCTGAAGACAGGAGCTAACTATGGCTACACCTTC.

The chain is built from TRBV4-1 and TRBJ2-7; a possible D gene is TRBD1 (6 bases). The CDR3 is 15 amino acids. V was trimmed by 2 bases and J by 2 bases, leaving 13 bases between them. From germline, CDR1 is MGHRA and CDR2 YSYEKL. The CDR3 nucleotides read TGCGCCAGCAGCCAACCCCGGACAGCTACCTACGAGCAGTACTTC. It specifies CASSQPRTATYEQYF.

The V call is TRBV6-5, the J call TRBJ2-5; TRBD2 agrees at 10 bases. Trimming at V came to 6 bases and at J to 5 bases, leaving 9 bases not matched to a gene. CDR1 and CDR2 (germline): MNHEY, SVGAGI. The CDR3 contains 15 residues. Here the CDR3 reads CASRSSGGTWETQYF. Written as DNA, the CDR3 is TGTGCCAGCAGGTCTAGCGGGGGCACTTGGGAGACCCAGTACTTC.

This clone has only a few counts. V usage is TRBV30 and J usage is TRBJ1-2; TRBD1 agrees at 7 bases. The CDR3 is made up of 15 amino acids. J lost 4 bases, V lost 4 bases, and 12 bases had no gene match. The germline CDR1 and CDR2 sequences are GTSNPN and SVGIG (reference sequence). The CDR3 loop is CAWKPRDSFAYGYTF. Here the CDR3 DNA reads TGTGCCTGGAAACCCCGGGACAGCTTCGCCTATGGCTACACCTTC.

This clone was detected a few times. The chain links TRBV11-2 to TRBJ2-7; 8 bases fit TRBD2. Germline CDR1 is SGHAT and CDR2 is FQNNGV. Germline trimming cut 5 bases from V and 2 bases from J; bases unmatched to any gene: 11. CDR3 length equals 16 residues. For the CDR3, the DNA is TGTGCCAGCAGCCCAACGGGGGGGCAGGGACCCTACGAGCAGTACTTC. Translating gives CASSPTGGQGPYEQYF.

This clone was detected only a few times. The genes are TRBV7-2 and TRBJ2-1; unclear D gene. The V end lost 1 base, the J end lost 3 bases, and 7 bases lay between the germline ends. CDR3 length: 14 residues. Germline lookup yields CDR1 SGHTA and CDR2 FQGNSA. The CDR3 region has the DNA TGTGCCAGCAGCTTAGATCCCCTCTACAATGAGCAGTTCTTC. Its translation is CASSLDPLYNEQFF.

The genes are TRBV27 and TRBJ1-2; D unresolved. Deletions cut 5 bases from V and 1 base from J, with 11 bases between. Germline CDR1 and CDR2: MNHEY and SMNVEV (reference sequence). This CDR3 contains 14 residues. The CDR3 reads CASSLNGVNYGYTF. The CDR3 DNA reads as TGTGCCAGCAGTCTCAACGGGGTTAACTATGGCTACACCTTC.

This clone was observed a handful of times. The rearrangement links TRBV11-2 to TRBJ2-7; 15 bases fit TRBD2. The CDR3 has 17 residues. With 2 bases clipped from V and 6 bases from J, the junction kept 8 bases outside the gene matches. Germline V lookup: CDR1 SGHAT, CDR2 FQNNGV. The CDR3 DNA reads as TGTGCCAGCAGCTTATCCGCCGGGACTAGCGGGGGGAGCGAGCAGTACTTC. This translates into CASSLSAGTSGGSEQYF.

There are a few counts of this clone. V gene TRBV9 combines with J gene TRBJ2-1, with TRBD1 identical over 8 bases. The germline CDR1 and CDR2 sequences are SGDLS and YYNGEE. The CDR3 consists of 13 residues. The V segment lost 2 bases and the J segment 6 bases; nucleotides outside the gene matches: 1. CDR3 loop: CASSVTGGNEQFF. The CDR3 DNA is TGTGCCAGCAGCGTCACAGGGGGCAATGAGCAGTTCTTC.

This clone was counted between two and nine times. In DNA, the CDR3 is TGTGCCAGCAGCGTAATCGGGGGCGAGCAGTACTTC. Amino acids: CASSVIGGEQYF. The chain recombines TRBV9 with TRBJ2-7; TRBD2 might be the D (6 bases). The germline CDR1 and CDR2 sequences are SGDLS and YYNGEE. The CDR3 runs to 12 residues. V dropped 1 base and J dropped 6 bases, with 8 bases sitting between them.

The chain couples TRBV5-1 to TRBJ2-7, with TRBD2 matching over 7 bases. The V gene's germline CDR1 is SGHRS and CDR2 YFSETQ. V dropped 3 bases and J dropped 6; count of bases not matched to a gene: 12. The CDR3 is 15 residues long. The CDR3 DNA is TGCGCCAGCAGCTGGGGGGGACGGACGGCAGCCGAGCAGTACTTC. Encoded protein: CASSWGGRTAAEQYF. The full variable domain, with the rest looked up from reference TRBV5-1 and TRBJ2-7, is KAGVTQTPRYLIKTRGQQVTLSCSPISGHRSVSWYQQTPGQGLQFLFEYFSETQRNKGNFPGRFSGRQFSNSRSEMNVSTLELGDSALYLCASSWGGRTAAEQYFGPGTRLTVT.

This clone has only a few counts. The chain employs TRBV15 and TRBJ1-2; D call uncertain. Germline assignment: CDR1 LNHNV and CDR2 YYDKDF (reference sequence). CDR3 length: 16 amino acids. Between the trimmed V and J ends, which lost 2 bases and 4 bases, there was a span of 17 bases. CDR3 nucleotides: TGTGCCACCAGCAGAATATACCCGCTGGCGGGCTATGGCTACACCTTC. This translates into CATSRIYPLAGYGYTF.

This clone was counted between two and nine times. V is TRBV19 and J is TRBJ1-5, with a weak D call TRBD1 (5 bases). V gave up 9 bases and J gave up 2 bases, with 11 bases separating them. The CDR3 covers 13 residues. The V gene's germline CDR1 is LNHDA and CDR2 SQIVND (reference sequence). The chain's CDR3 is CASSQGGNQPQHF. CDR3 nucleotide sequence: TGTGCCAGCAGTCAGGGTGGCAATCAGCCCCAGCATTTT.

This chain links TRBV29-1 with TRBJ1-2, with 8 bases that match TRBD1. V lost 6 bases to trimming and J lost 0 bases; unmatched junction nucleotides: 15. Germline CDR1 reads SQVTM; CDR2 reads ANQGSEA. This CDR3 has 17 amino acids. CDR3 DNA sequence: TGCAGCGTCCCGCGATGGCGGACAGGGTCTGCTAACTATGGCTACACCTTC. Its protein is CSVPRWRTGSANYGYTF.

This sequence joins TRBV10-3 and TRBJ2-3; 8 nucleotides agree with TRBD2. The germline V gene has CDR1 ENHRY and CDR2 SYGVKD. This CDR3 has 14 residues. The junction had 7 bases not matched to a gene; V was cut back by 6 bases and J by 5 bases. CDR3 loop: CAIRRGLEGDTQYF. The DNA of the CDR3 is TGTGCCATCAGGCGGGGACTAGAGGGAGATACGCAGTATTTT.